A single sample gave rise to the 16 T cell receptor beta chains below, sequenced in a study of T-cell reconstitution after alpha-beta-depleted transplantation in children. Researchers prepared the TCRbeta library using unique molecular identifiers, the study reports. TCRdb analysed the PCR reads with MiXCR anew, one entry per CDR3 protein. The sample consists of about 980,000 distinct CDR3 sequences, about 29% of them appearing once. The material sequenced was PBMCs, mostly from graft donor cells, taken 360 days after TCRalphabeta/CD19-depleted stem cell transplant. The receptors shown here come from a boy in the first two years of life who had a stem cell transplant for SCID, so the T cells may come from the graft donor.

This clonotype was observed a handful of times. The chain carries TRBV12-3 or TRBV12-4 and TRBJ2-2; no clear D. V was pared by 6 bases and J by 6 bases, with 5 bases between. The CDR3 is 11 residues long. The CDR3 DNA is TGTGCCAGCAGGGATTCCGGGGAGCTGTTTTTT. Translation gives CASRDSGELFF.

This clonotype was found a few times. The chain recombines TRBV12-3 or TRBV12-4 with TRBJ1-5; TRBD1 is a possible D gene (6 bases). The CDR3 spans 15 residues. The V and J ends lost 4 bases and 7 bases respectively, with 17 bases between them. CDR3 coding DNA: TGTGCCAGCAGTTCCCAGGACAGCAAGCTACAGCCCCAGCATTTT. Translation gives CASSSQDSKLQPQHF.

CDR3 sequence (DNA): TGTGCCAGCAGCTCCCGGGCGGCGGATACGCAGTATTTT. Protein: CASSSRAADTQYF. The chain uses TRBV7-8 and TRBJ2-3; no definite D call. In germline, CDR1 is SGHVS, CDR2 FQNEAQ. The CDR3 length is 13 residues. Trimming stripped 4 bases from V and 6 bases from J, with 11 bases between.

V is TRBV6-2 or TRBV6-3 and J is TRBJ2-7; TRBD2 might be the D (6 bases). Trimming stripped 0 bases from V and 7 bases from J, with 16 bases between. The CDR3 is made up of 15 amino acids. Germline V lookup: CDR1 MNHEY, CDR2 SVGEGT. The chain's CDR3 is CASSYSSTRPGEQYF. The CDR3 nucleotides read TGTGCCAGCAGTTACTCGTCGACTAGACCGGGGGAGCAGTACTTC.

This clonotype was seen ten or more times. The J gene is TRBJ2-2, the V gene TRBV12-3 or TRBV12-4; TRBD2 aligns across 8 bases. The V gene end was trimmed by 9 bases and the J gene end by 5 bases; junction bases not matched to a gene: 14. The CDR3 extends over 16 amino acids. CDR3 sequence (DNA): TGTGCCAGTCTACCGGGACTAGAAGTTTGGACCGGGGAGCTGTTTTTT. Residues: CASLPGLEVWTGELFF.

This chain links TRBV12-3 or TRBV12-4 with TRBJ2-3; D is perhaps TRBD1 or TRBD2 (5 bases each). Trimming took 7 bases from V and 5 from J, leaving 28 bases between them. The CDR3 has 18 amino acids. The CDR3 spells CASIPKFRTGGFRDTQYF. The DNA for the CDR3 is TGTGCCAGCATCCCGAAATTTAGGACTGGGGGTTTCAGAGATACGCAGTATTTT.

The CDR3 DNA reads TGTGCCAGCAGCCGAAACAGGGTTTGGGGCACAGATACGCAGTATTTT. Its translation is CASSRNRVWGTDTQYF. This chain joins TRBV14 and TRBJ2-3, with D perhaps TRBD1 (6 bases). This CDR3 spans 16 amino acids. CDR1 and CDR2 (germline): SGHDN, FVKESK. Trimming stripped 4 bases from V and 1 base from J, with 15 bases between. Full variable domain (rest looked up from reference TRBV14 and TRBJ2-3): EAGVTQFPSHSVIEKGQTVTLRCDPISGHDNLYWYRRVMGKEIKFLLHFVKESKQDESGMPNNRFLAERTGGTYSTLKVQPAELEDSGVYFCASSRNRVWGTDTQYFGPGTRLTVL.

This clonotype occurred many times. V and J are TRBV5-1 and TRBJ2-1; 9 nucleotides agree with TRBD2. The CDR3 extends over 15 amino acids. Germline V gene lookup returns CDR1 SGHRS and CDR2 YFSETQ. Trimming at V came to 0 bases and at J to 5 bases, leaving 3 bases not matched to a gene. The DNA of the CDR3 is TGCGCCAGCAGCTTGGTTAGCGGGGGTGACAATGAGCAGTTCTTC. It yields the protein CASSLVSGGDNEQFF.

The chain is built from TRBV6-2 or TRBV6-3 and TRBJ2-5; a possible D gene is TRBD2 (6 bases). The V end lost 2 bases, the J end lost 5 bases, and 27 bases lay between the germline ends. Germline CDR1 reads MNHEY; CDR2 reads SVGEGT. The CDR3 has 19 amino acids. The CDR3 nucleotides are TGTGCCAGCAGTTACAATTCTCCGACTAGACCGGCGTGGTGGGAGACCCAGTACTTC. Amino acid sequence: CASSYNSPTRPAWWETQYF.

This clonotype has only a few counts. The CDR3 DNA sequence: TGTGCCACTCAGGGTGAAGACATTCAGTACTTC. Its protein product is CATQGEDIQYF. This sequence joins TRBV24-1 and TRBJ2-4; the D gene is possibly TRBD1 (5 bases). The CDR3 runs 11 residues. Trimming left V 10 bases short and J 8 bases short, with 11 bases between. Germline assignment: CDR1 KGHDR and CDR2 SFDVKD.

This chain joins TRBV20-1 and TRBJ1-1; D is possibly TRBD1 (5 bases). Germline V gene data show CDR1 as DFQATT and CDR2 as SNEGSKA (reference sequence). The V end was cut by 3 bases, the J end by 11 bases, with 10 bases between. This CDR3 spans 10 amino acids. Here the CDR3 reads CSARRKGAFF. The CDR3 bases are TGCAGTGCTAGGAGAAAGGGGGCTTTCTTT.

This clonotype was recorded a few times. The CDR3 region has the DNA TGTGCCACCAGCAGAGGTTTATTGAGGGACGGAGCCTACGAGCAGTACTTC. It encodes CATSRGLLRDGAYEQYF. The V call is TRBV15, the J call TRBJ2-7; the D gene could be TRBD1 or TRBD2 (5 bases each). This CDR3 has 17 amino acids. The germline V and J ends were trimmed by 1 base and 2 bases, with 18 bases remaining between them. The germline gives CDR1 LNHNV, CDR2 YYDKDF (reference sequence).

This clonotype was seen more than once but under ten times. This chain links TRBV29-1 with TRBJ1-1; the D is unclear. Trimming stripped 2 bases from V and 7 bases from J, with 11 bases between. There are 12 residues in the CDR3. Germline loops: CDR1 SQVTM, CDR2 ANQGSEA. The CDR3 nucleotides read TGCAGCGTTGAAAAGGCAGGTGATGAAGCTTTCTTT. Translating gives CSVEKAGDEAFF.

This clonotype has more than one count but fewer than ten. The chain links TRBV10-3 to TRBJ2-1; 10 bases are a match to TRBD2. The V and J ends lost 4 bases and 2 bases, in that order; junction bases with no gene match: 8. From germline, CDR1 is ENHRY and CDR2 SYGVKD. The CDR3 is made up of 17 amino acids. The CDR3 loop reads CAISASPGLATYNEQFF. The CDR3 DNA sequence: TGTGCCATCAGTGCCTCTCCGGGACTAGCGACCTACAATGAGCAGTTCTTC.

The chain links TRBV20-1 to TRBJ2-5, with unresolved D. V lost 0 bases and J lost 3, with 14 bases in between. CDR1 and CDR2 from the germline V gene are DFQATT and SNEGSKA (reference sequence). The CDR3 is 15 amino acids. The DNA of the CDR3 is TGCAGTGCTAGAGATGGCAGGAGACCCAAAGAGACCCAGTACTTC. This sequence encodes CSARDGRRPKETQYF.

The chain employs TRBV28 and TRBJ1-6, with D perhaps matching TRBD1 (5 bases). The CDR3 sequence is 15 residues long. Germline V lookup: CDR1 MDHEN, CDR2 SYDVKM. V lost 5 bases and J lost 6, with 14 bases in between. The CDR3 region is CASSTRGAGNSPLHF. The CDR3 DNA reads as TGTGCCAGCAGTACGAGGGGCGCGGGTAATTCACCCCTCCACTTT.